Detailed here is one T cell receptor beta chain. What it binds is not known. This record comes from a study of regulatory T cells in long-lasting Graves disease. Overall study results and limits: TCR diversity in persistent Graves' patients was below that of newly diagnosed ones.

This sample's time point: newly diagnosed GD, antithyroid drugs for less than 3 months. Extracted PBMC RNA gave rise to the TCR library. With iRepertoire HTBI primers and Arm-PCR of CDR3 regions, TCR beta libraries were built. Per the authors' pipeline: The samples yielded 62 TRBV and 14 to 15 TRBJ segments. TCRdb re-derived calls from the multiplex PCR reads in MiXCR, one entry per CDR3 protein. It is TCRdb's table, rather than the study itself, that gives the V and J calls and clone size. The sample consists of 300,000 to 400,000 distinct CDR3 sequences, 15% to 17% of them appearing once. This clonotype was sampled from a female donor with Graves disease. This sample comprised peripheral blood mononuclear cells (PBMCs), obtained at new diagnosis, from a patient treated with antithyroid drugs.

Written as DNA, the CDR3 is TGCAGCGTCCCGGGGAGGGGGCCGGGCACTGAAGCTTTCTTT. This sequence encodes CSVPGRGPGTEAFF. This chain joins TRBV29-1 and TRBJ1-1; TRBD1 agrees at 7 bases. V gave up 6 bases and J gave up 4 bases; unmatched junction bases: 11. In germline, CDR1 is SQVTM, CDR2 ANQGSEA. CDR3 length: 14 residues. Variable domain in full (rest from reference TRBV29-1 and TRBJ1-1): SAVISQKPSRDICQRGTSLTIQCQVDSQVTMMFWYRQQPGQSLTLIATANQGSEATYESGFVIDKFPISRPNLTFSTLTVSNMSPEDSSIYLCSVPGRGPGTEAFFGQGTRLTVV.